The 5 T cell receptor beta chains below all came from one sample that was sequenced in a study of blood T cell repertoires in COVID-19. Assay used: immunoSEQ multiplex PCR; TCRdb lists only in-frame clones, some missing. The table lists a few hundred thousand clones, around 87% of them singletons. Sequenced: peripheral blood. These receptors all stem from a man in his 60s who had recovered from COVID-19.

The table lists this clone with a count of one. V usage is TRBV3-1 (or the pseudogene TRBV3-2) and J usage is TRBJ2-1, with TRBD2 as a possible D gene (6 bases). This CDR3 has 15 residues. Trimming removed 5 bases at V and 0 bases at J, with 11 bases between. The V gene's germline CDR1 is LGHDT and CDR2 YNNKEL (reference sequence). The CDR3 DNA follows: TGTGCCAGCAGCTCGGGACTGAGCTCCTACAATGAGCAGTTCTTC. Translated, it gives CASSSGLSSYNEQFF.

The V gene is TRBV9, the J gene TRBJ2-7, with a tentative D call TRBD1 (5 bases). From germline, CDR1 is SGDLS and CDR2 YYNGEE. This CDR3 region has 15 residues. V dropped 0 bases and J dropped 6 bases, with 16 bases sitting between them. The CDR3 reads CASSVGSGGAPEQYF. CDR3 DNA sequence: TGTGCCAGCAGCGTAGGGTCGGGTGGGGCGCCCGAGCAGTACTTC.

V and J are TRBV5-1 and TRBJ1-3, with D possibly being TRBD1 (6 bases). Germline values: CDR1 SGHRS, CDR2 YFSETQ. This CDR3 is 15 amino acids long. Trimming pared 5 bases from V and 0 bases from J, leaving 12 bases between. CDR3 DNA: TGCGCCAGCAGATCAGGGGTGGGCTCTGGAAACACCATATATTTT. This translates into CASRSGVGSGNTIYF.

The DNA for the CDR3 is TGCAGCGTTGAAATTGCGATGAACCCGAACTATGGCTACACCTTC. This sequence encodes CSVEIAMNPNYGYTF. The chain combines TRBV29-1 with TRBJ1-2; D ambiguous. This CDR3 is built from 15 residues. Germline assignment: CDR1 SQVTM and CDR2 ANQGSEA. V lost 2 bases, J lost 2 bases, and 15 bases lay in between.

This chain uses TRBV2 with TRBJ2-2, with 9 bases lining up with TRBD1. The CDR3 consists of 15 residues. After removal of 4 bases from V and 4 bases from J, the junction contained 4 bases not matched to a gene. Germline CDR1 reads SNHLY; CDR2 reads FYNNEI. The CDR3, as DNA: TGTGCCAGCAGTGGGGACAGGGTGGGCACCGGGGAGCTGTTTTTT. It is translated as CASSGDRVGTGELFF.